Following are 14 T cell receptor beta chains from one sample sequenced in a study of shared clonotypes between healthy human individuals. TCRdb's table, derived via immunoSEQ multiplex PCR, lists solely in-frame clones and lacks some. The data contain around 1.1 million clones, roughly 74% of them singletons. The material sequenced was memory CD4+ T cells from PBMCs. Indicated subset: CD45RA-negative fraction. Receptor source: a man aged 18 to 29 in good health. Some clones in this sample may be carry-over from other donors' samples.

V usage is TRBV5-4 and J usage is TRBJ2-7; D may be TRBD1 or TRBD2 (5 bases each). CDR3 length: 16 amino acids. CDR1 SGHNT and CDR2 YYREEE come from the germline V gene (reference sequence). Trimming left V 4 bases short and J 0 bases short, with 17 bases between. As DNA, the CDR3 is TGTGCCAGCAGCCCTGGGGGATCGACAGCCTCCTACGAGCAGTACTTC. Translation: CASSPGGSTASYEQYF.

The genes are TRBV6-1 and TRBJ1-2, with TRBD1 as a possible D gene (5 bases). Between the trimmed V and J ends, which lost 7 bases and 3 bases, there was a span of 12 bases. Per the germline V gene, CDR1 is MNHNS and CDR2 is SASEGT. CDR3 length: 13 amino acids. CDR3 region: CASMGGNDYGYTF. The CDR3 DNA sequence: TGTGCCAGCATGGGGGGTAATGACTATGGCTACACCTTC.

V gene TRBV10-3 combines with J gene TRBJ1-2; 9 positions agree with TRBD1. Germline V gene data show CDR1 as ENHRY and CDR2 as SYGVKD. V gave up 8 bases and J gave up 4 bases; unmatched junction bases: 8. The length of the CDR3 is 14 residues. The CDR3 sequence: CAIARDRESYGYTF. Here the CDR3 DNA reads TGTGCCATCGCCAGGGACAGGGAAAGCTATGGCTACACCTTC.

As concerns this clone: A much bigger clone sits one base away, suggesting this may be a read error. This specimen includes other DNA sequences encoding the same CDR3. The chain links TRBV25-1 to TRBJ2-6; D not certain. Germline CDR1 MGHDK, CDR2 SYGVNS. V was cut by 5 bases and J by 1 base, with 0 bases left in between. This CDR3 region has 12 residues. The CDR3: CASSSGANVLTF. In nucleotides, the CDR3 is TGTGCCAGCAGTTCTGGGGCCAACGTCCTGACTTTC.

The V and J genes are TRBV7-3 and TRBJ2-5; 8 nucleotides line up with TRBD2. The V and J ends lost 2 bases and 0 bases, in that order; junction bases with no gene match: 5. The CDR3 loop spans 16 amino acids. CDR1 is SGHTA and CDR2 is FQGTGA in the germline V gene. The CDR3 DNA is TGTGCCAGCAGCTTATTCCCAGCGGGAGACCAAGAGACCCAGTACTTC. It yields the protein CASSLFPAGDQETQYF.

This clone was counted once. This rearrangement joins TRBV5-1 to TRBJ1-1, with a possible D match to TRBD1 (5 bases). Germline V gene lookup returns CDR1 SGHRS and CDR2 YFSETQ. The CDR3 spans 15 residues. Trimming shortened V by 1 base and J by 1 base, and 11 bases separated the two germline ends. CDR3 nucleotides: TGCGCCAGCAGCTTGCTTCCCAGGGAGAACACTGAAGCTTTCTTT. It encodes CASSLLPRENTEAFF.

The chain employs TRBV6-5 and TRBJ1-5; the match to TRBD1 covers 8 bases. The junction had 6 bases not matched to a gene; V was cut back by 5 bases and J by 3 bases. The CDR3 is made up of 15 amino acids. Germline CDR1 is MNHEY and CDR2 is SVGAGI. CDR3 coding DNA: TGTGCCAGCAGTCCACAGGACAGGGTCAATCAGCCCCAGCATTTT. Translated: CASSPQDRVNQPQHF.

This rearrangement joins TRBV4-3 to TRBJ2-5, with a possible D match to TRBD2 (6 bases). The germline V gene encodes CDR1 LGHNA and CDR2 YSLEER. The CDR3 loop spans 15 amino acids. V gave up 0 bases and J gave up 2 bases, with 10 bases separating them. CDR3 sequence (DNA): TGCGCCAGCAGCCAAGATCTTAGCGGTCAAGAGACCCAGTACTTC. It translates to CASSQDLSGQETQYF.

The CDR3 nucleotides are TGCGCCAGCAGCCAAGATTGGCTAGCGGAGACCCAGTACTTC. As protein: CASSQDWLAETQYF. The V call is TRBV4-3, the J call TRBJ2-5; weak D call: TRBD2 (6 bases). Germline CDR1 reads LGHNA; CDR2 reads YSLEER. The CDR3 covers 14 residues. V lost 0 bases and J lost 5, with 10 bases in between.

This chain links TRBV25-1 with TRBJ2-1; the match to TRBD2 covers 9 bases. Unmatched junction bases numbered 13, after V lost 2 bases and J lost 8 bases. CDR3 length: 17 amino acids. Per germline, CDR1 MGHDK and CDR2 SYGVNS. Here the CDR3 reads CASSEPFRASGTDEQFF. The DNA for the CDR3 is TGTGCCAGCAGTGAACCCTTCCGGGCTAGCGGGACCGATGAGCAGTTCTTC.

The J gene is TRBJ2-1, the V gene TRBV10-3, with 13 bases fitting TRBD2. V shed 10 bases, J shed 0 bases, and the junction held 9 bases outside the gene matches. CDR1 is ENHRY and CDR2 is SYGVKD in the germline V gene. CDR3 length: 17 amino acids. Here the CDR3 reads CATQGTSGISSYNEQFF. DNA of the CDR3: TGTGCCACGCAAGGGACTAGCGGGATAAGCTCCTACAATGAGCAGTTCTTC.

For this clone: The sample carries other DNA sequences with the same CDR3. The chain carries TRBV7-3 and TRBJ1-5; D may be TRBD1 (5 bases). V was trimmed by 5 bases and J by 2 bases, leaving 10 bases between them. The CDR3 has 14 amino acids. Germline V gives CDR1 SGHTA, CDR2 FQGTGA. The CDR3 coding sequence is TGTGCCAGCAGCCCCACGGGGGGCAATCAGCCCCAGCATTTT. It specifies CASSPTGGNQPQHF.

The table lists this clone with many counts. Other DNA sequences in the sample encode the same CDR3. This sequence joins TRBV5-1 and TRBJ2-4; D remains unclear. Trimming stripped 1 base from V and 0 bases from J, with 5 bases between. Looked up from germline, CDR1 is SGHRS and CDR2 is YFSETQ. This CDR3 region has 14 residues. This CDR3 is CASSLSVAKNIQYF. The CDR3 coding sequence is TGCGCCAGCAGCTTGTCCGTAGCCAAAAACATTCAGTACTTC.

As to this clone: A much larger clone differs from this one at a single base, so this may be a read error. The sample has other DNA sequences that encode this CDR3 too. The rearrangement joins TRBV15 to TRBJ2-5; D is unclear. Germline lookup yields CDR1 LNHNV and CDR2 YYDKDF (reference sequence). Trimming took off 1 base at V and 5 bases at J, with 2 bases between the two ends. This CDR3 is built from 11 residues. The CDR3 nucleotides are TGTGCCACCAGCAGAGGGGAGACCCAGTACTTC. It yields the protein CATSRGETQYF.